These 26 T cell receptor beta chains share one sample of origin, sequenced in a study of T and B cells in COVID-19 patients. Blood genomic DNA input for TRB amplification was roughly 220-500 ng. TRB rearrangements were amplified by multiplex PCR with BIOMED2 TRB-A/B primers. In TCRdb, the multiplex PCR reads were re-called with MiXCR into one record per CDR3 protein. The sample comprises roughly 4,700 distinct CDR3 sequences, 25% to 35% of which are singletons, and 30% to 45% rests with the top ten. The material sequenced was blood. The receptors stem from a human donor with active COVID-19.

The chain joins TRBV6-2 or TRBV6-3 to TRBJ2-7; 9 bases are a match to TRBD1. This CDR3 comprises 14 residues. Per germline, CDR1 MNHEY and CDR2 SVGEGT. V lost 7 bases to trimming and J lost 3 bases; unmatched junction nucleotides: 7. CDR3 in DNA: TGTGCCAGCAAAGGCGAGACAGGGGGCTACGAGCAGTACTTC. Encoded protein: CASKGETGGYEQYF.

The gene calls are TRBV14 and TRBJ1-1, with D uncertain. The CDR3 consists of 13 residues. V lost 1 base and J 4 bases, leaving 7 bases between the germline ends. Per germline, CDR1 SGHDN and CDR2 FVKESK. The CDR3, as DNA: TGTGCCAGCAGCCAAGTCGGTGGCACTGAAGCTTTCTTT. Its translation is CASSQVGGTEAFF.

The chain couples TRBV20-1 to TRBJ1-6; 11 nucleotides match TRBD1. Trimming removed 6 bases from V and 10 bases from J; junction bases left unmatched: 11. Germline CDR1 DFQATT, CDR2 SNEGSKA (reference sequence). The CDR3 has 15 residues. DNA for the CDR3: TGCAGTGCCTTACCAGGGGGGACAGGGGGATCACCCCTCCACTTT. Residues: CSALPGGTGGSPLHF.

This clonotype is medium-sized (0.01 to 0.1%) by share. The rearrangement uses TRBV18 and TRBJ2-3; the D is unclear. The CDR3 is 11 amino acids. Trimming took 7 bases from V and 2 from J, leaving 4 bases between them. The germline gives CDR1 KGHSH, CDR2 LQKENI. The CDR3 DNA follows: TGTGCCAGCTGTTTCACAGATACGCAGTATTTT. This gives the protein CASCFTDTQYF.

The rearrangement uses TRBV7-2 and TRBJ2-3; tentative D call: TRBD1 (5 bases). The CDR3 is made up of 13 amino acids. Germline V CDR1 and CDR2: SGHTA, FQGNSA. With 5 bases removed from V and 8 bases from J, the gap between germline ends came to 14 bases. The CDR3 loop is CASSPSTVGTQYF. CDR3 nucleotide sequence: TGTGCCAGCAGCCCGTCGACAGTTGGTACGCAGTATTTT. Based on the CDR3 plus reference TRBV7-2 and TRBJ2-3, the full variable domain is GAGVSQSPSNKVTEKGKDVELRCDPISGHTALYWYRQSLGQGLEFLIYFQGNSAPDKSGLPSDRFSAERTGGSVSTLTIQRTQQEDSAVYLCASSPSTVGTQYFGPGTRLTVL.

V is TRBV18 and J is TRBJ2-5; 8 bases are a match to TRBD1. V shed 4 bases, J shed 7 bases, and the junction held 5 bases outside the gene matches. CDR1 KGHSH and CDR2 LQKENI come from the germline V gene. There are 13 residues in the CDR3. The CDR3 loop is CASSRDRGPTQYF. CDR3 DNA sequence: TGTGCCAGCTCACGCGACAGGGGCCCGACCCAGTACTTC.

This clonotype was counted a few times. The CDR3: CASSLVGGTEAFF. In nucleotides, the CDR3 is TGTGCCAGCAGCTTAGTAGGGGGTACTGAAGCTTTCTTT. The chain has TRBV11-2 and TRBJ1-1; the D gene is possibly TRBD1 (6 bases). CDR1 and CDR2 from the germline V gene are SGHAT and FQNNGV. CDR3 length: 13 residues. Trimming took 1 base from V and 5 from J, leaving 8 bases between them.

As concerns this clonotype: A much bigger clone sits one base away, suggesting this may be a read error. Since no conserved phenylalanine or tryptophan closes the CDR3, a read error is the likely cause. The chain joins TRBV27 to TRBJ2-2; D might be TRBD1 or TRBD2, each matching 5 bases. The CDR3 length is 15 residues. Trimming removed 3 bases at V and 3 bases at J, with 11 bases between. Per germline, CDR1 MNHEY and CDR2 SMNVEV (reference sequence). The CDR3 here is CASSFNGAHTGELFL. The CDR3 DNA is TGTGCCAGCAGTTTCAACGGGGCCCACACCGGGGAGCTGTTTTTA.

By share of the sample, this clonotype is medium-sized. The chain employs TRBV6-5 and TRBJ2-7, with D possibly being TRBD1 (6 bases). The V gene's germline CDR1 is MNHEY and CDR2 SVGAGI. The CDR3 contains 15 residues. V dropped 9 bases and J dropped 3 bases, with 21 bases sitting between them. The CDR3 DNA follows: TGTGCCAGTCGTTCCCCGGGACAATCGGTCTACGAGCAGTACTTC. As protein: CASRSPGQSVYEQYF.

The J gene is TRBJ2-3, the V gene TRBV7-2; perhaps TRBD2 as D (5 bases). V lost 3 bases to trimming and J lost 2 bases, with 9 bases between them. The CDR3 is 14 amino acids. Germline CDR1 SGHTA, CDR2 FQGNSA. CDR3 region: CASSLGAATDTQYF. The CDR3 DNA reads TGTGCCAGCAGCTTGGGAGCGGCCACAGATACGCAGTATTTT.

The table lists this clonotype with a few counts. The rearrangement uses TRBV20-1 and TRBJ2-7; 8 bases agree with TRBD1. Germline V CDR1 and CDR2: DFQATT, SNEGSKA (reference sequence). Trimming took 6 bases from V and 5 from J; bases not matched to a gene: 12. The CDR3 spans 14 residues. The chain's CDR3 is CSATAGQGSHEQYF. The DNA for the CDR3 is TGCAGTGCAACAGCCGGACAGGGATCCCACGAGCAGTACTTC.

This chain joins TRBV7-2 and TRBJ2-7, with D possibly matching TRBD1 (6 bases). The CDR3 extends over 16 amino acids. V lost 5 bases and J lost 3, with 20 bases in between. Germline V gives CDR1 SGHTA, CDR2 FQGNSA. The CDR3 DNA sequence: TGTGCCAGCAGCCAAGAAGGACAGAGTCTACTCTACGAGCAGTACTTC. Translated, it gives CASSQEGQSLLYEQYF.

By sample fraction, this clonotype is medium-sized. The J gene is TRBJ2-7, the V gene TRBV6-5; D uncertain. Germline loops: CDR1 MNHEY, CDR2 SVGAGI. This CDR3 comprises 14 residues. Deletions cut 4 bases from V and 6 bases from J, with 16 bases between. CDR3 region: CASSSRAAPGEQYF. The CDR3 DNA reads as TGTGCCAGCAGTTCCCGGGCCGCTCCCGGCGAGCAGTACTTC.

Within the sample, this clonotype is medium-sized (0.01 to 0.1%). The chain recombines TRBV6-6 with TRBJ2-3; no reliable D call. The CDR3 length is 15 residues. V lost 4 bases and J lost 0, with 11 bases in between. The germline V gene encodes CDR1 MNHNY and CDR2 SVGAGI (reference sequence). CDR3 coding DNA: TGTGCCAGCAGTTCTCCCGGCGGTAGCACAGATACGCAGTATTTT. This gives the protein CASSSPGGSTDTQYF.

Within the sample, this clonotype is medium-sized. The junction differs from germline at one of its ends, possibly a read error. The gene calls are TRBV6-6 and TRBJ1-2; D is possibly TRBD1 (5 bases). The CDR3 covers 10 residues. CDR1 is MNHNY, CDR2 SVGAGI, per germline (reference sequence). The DNA of the CDR3 is TGTGCCAGCAGCCGGGACTCCCATCCCTTC. Translation: CASSRDSHPF.

The rearrangement uses TRBV7-9 and TRBJ1-4; TRBD1 aligns across 8 bases. The CDR3 loop spans 15 amino acids. V lost 2 bases to trimming and J lost 7 bases; unmatched junction nucleotides: 6. CDR1 and CDR2 from the germline V gene are SEHNR and FQNEAQ (reference sequence). The CDR3 nucleotides read TGTGCCAGCAGCTTAATGTCAGGGGGCGGTGAAAAACTGTTTTTT. Encoded protein: CASSLMSGGGEKLFF. Looking up the rest from reference TRBV7-9 and TRBJ1-4 gives the full variable domain: DTGVSQNPRHKITKRGQNVTFRCDPISEHNRLYWYRQTLGQGPEFLTYFQNEAQLEKSRLLSDRFSAERPKGSFSTLEIQRTEQGDSAMYLCASSLMSGGGEKLFFGSGTQLSVL.

This clonotype was detected only once. At one end the junction does not follow the germline gene, possibly because of a read error. The chain is built from TRBV19 and TRBJ2-2, with D tentatively TRBD1 or TRBD2 (5 bases each). This CDR3 comprises 14 residues. The germline V gene encodes CDR1 LNHDA and CDR2 SQIVND (reference sequence). CDR3 in DNA: TGCGCCAGCAGCCCGATTGGGGGCACCGGGGAGCTGTTTTTT. It encodes CASSPIGGTGELFF.

This clonotype is deemed medium-sized. In DNA form, the CDR3 reads TGTGCCAGCAGCTCCCACGACAGGGAAGGGGGGAATTCACCCCTCCACTTT. It translates to CASSSHDREGGNSPLHF. The rearrangement joins TRBV7-9 to TRBJ1-6; 7 positions agree with TRBD1. This CDR3 contains 17 residues. Unmatched junction bases numbered 13, after V lost 4 bases and J lost 7 bases. Germline assignment: CDR1 SEHNR and CDR2 FQNEAQ (reference sequence).

By share, this clonotype ranks as medium-sized (0.01 to 0.1%). This chain connects TRBV6-5 to TRBJ2-6, with TRBD2 identical over 11 bases. The CDR3 consists of 18 residues. V lost 5 bases, J lost 0 bases, and 6 bases stayed unmatched. Germline V gene data show CDR1 as MNHEY and CDR2 as SVGAGI. This CDR3 is CASSTLAGGGSGANVLTF. The CDR3 region has the DNA TGTGCCAGCAGTACGCTAGCGGGAGGCGGCTCTGGGGCCAACGTCCTGACTTTC.

The sample holds a few counts of this clonotype. The chain carries TRBV7-2 and TRBJ1-6; TRBD1 agrees at 8 bases. CDR3 size: 15 residues. J lost 8 bases, V lost 0 bases, and 3 bases had no gene match. Germline V gene data show CDR1 as SGHTA and CDR2 as FQGNSA. The CDR3 sequence: CASSLATGVHSPLHF. For the CDR3, the DNA is TGTGCCAGCAGCTTAGCGACAGGGGTGCATTCACCCCTCCACTTT.

By proportion, this clonotype is medium-sized. The chain joins TRBV19 to TRBJ1-1; 8 bases line up with TRBD1. Germline V gene lookup returns CDR1 LNHDA and CDR2 SQIVND (reference sequence). CDR3 length equals 16 residues. The V and J ends lost 8 bases and 5 bases, in that order; junction bases with no gene match: 16. The CDR3 loop reads CASSPGQVGLWTEAFF. The DNA of the CDR3 is TGTGCCAGTTCGCCGGGACAGGTGGGGTTGTGGACTGAAGCTTTCTTT. Drawing the rest from reference TRBV19 and TRBJ1-1, the complete variable domain is DGGITQSPKYLFRKEGQNVTLSCEQNLNHDAMYWYRQDPGQGLRLIYYSQIVNDFQKGDIAEGYSVSREKKESFPLTVTSAQKNPTAFYLCASSPGQVGLWTEAFFGQGTRLTVV.

This clonotype counts as medium-sized (0.01 to 0.1%). J is TRBJ2-7 and V is TRBV6-5; D is ambiguous. V lost 5 bases and J 7 bases, leaving 18 bases between the germline ends. The germline gives CDR1 MNHEY, CDR2 SVGAGI. This CDR3 is built from 14 residues. CDR3 loop: CASSPLGPVREQYF. CDR3 nucleotides: TGTGCCAGCAGTCCCCTCGGGCCGGTCAGGGAGCAGTACTTC.

By share of the sample, this clonotype is medium-sized. The rearrangement joins TRBV18 to TRBJ2-3, with 13 nucleotides matching TRBD2. Germline loops: CDR1 KGHSH, CDR2 LQKENI. The J segment lost 3 bases and the V segment lost 3 bases, leaving 0 bases of the junction unmatched. The length of the CDR3 is 15 residues. CDR3 coding DNA: TGTGCCAGCTCACCGGGACTAGCGGGGACAGATACGCAGTATTTT. It encodes CASSPGLAGTDTQYF.

V gene TRBV5-1 combines with J gene TRBJ2-2, with TRBD1 matching over 9 bases. The CDR3 length is 15 residues. V was clipped by 4 bases and J by 6 bases; unmatched bases: 7. Germline V lookup: CDR1 SGHRS, CDR2 YFSETQ. CDR3 nucleotide sequence: TGCGCCAGCAGCCAGGGACAGGGCGCCCCCGGGGAGCTGTTTTTT. This codes for CASSQGQGAPGELFF.

This chain links TRBV6-2 or TRBV6-3 with TRBJ1-6, with no clear D. Deletions cut 2 bases from V and 4 bases from J, with 18 bases between. The CDR3 extends over 18 amino acids. CDR1 is MNHEY, CDR2 SVGEGT, per germline. Here the CDR3 DNA reads TGTGCCAGCAGTTACCCCATGTCCGGGAGGAGGTATAATTCACCCCTCCACTTT. Its protein is CASSYPMSGRRYNSPLHF.

In its sample, this clonotype is medium-sized. The rearrangement joins TRBV27 to TRBJ2-6, with 12 bases that match TRBD2. V shed 8 bases and J 4 bases; nucleotides not matched to a gene: 6. The length of the CDR3 is 16 residues. Germline V CDR1 and CDR2: MNHEY, SMNVEV (reference sequence). The CDR3 DNA is TGTGCCAGCTCCGGGACTAGCGGGTTCGGGGCCAACGTCCTGACTTTC. Its translation: CASSGTSGFGANVLTF.